The sequence of this T cell receptor beta chain was determined in a study of T-cell memory formation after mild COVID-19. About the research overall: Across donors, TCR clusters were largely donor specific.

TCRdb reprocessed the 5' RACE reads via MiXCR and lists one record per CDR3 protein. The sample lists 550,000 to 600,000 distinct CDR3 sequences, less than 25% seen once, with roughly 8.1% in the top ten. The V gene end was trimmed by 5 bases and the J gene end by 4 bases; junction bases not matched to a gene: 6. Per the germline V gene, CDR1 is MNHEY and CDR2 is SMNVEV (reference sequence). The CDR3 has 14 residues. Material: PBMCs or a T cell subset sorted from them (not recorded which). This chain links TRBV27 with TRBJ1-2; 8 bases are a match to TRBD1. The source is an adult woman who had mild COVID-19 (a few samples of this study predate the infection). Cell type and time point are not known. DNA of the CDR3: TGTGCCAGCAGTCCCCAGGACAGGGCCTATGGCTACACCTTC. Protein sequence: CASSPQDRAYGYTF.